This T cell receptor (beta chain) was observed in a study of cytomegalovirus exposure and HLA in healthy donors. Across the study: The 120 validation repertoires were produced on the same platform as the 500 to 800 repertoires of the first cohort. This was reported in a later analysis.

A word on this clone: Its antigen is not identified.

Overall study results and limits: The study put some 150 TCR beta chains on its list as cytomegalovirus-associated.

Generated by immunoSEQ multiplex PCR, the TCRdb table keeps only in-frame clones and is missing some. The sample includes 55,000 to 65,000 clones, roughly 94% of them seen just once. The clonotype originates from a woman aged 18-30 years in good health and CMV-seropositive. The sequenced sample was PBMCs.

For the CDR3, the DNA is TGTGCCAGCAGCCGACGGCGTCCGAGGTCCTATGGCTACACCTTC. It specifies CASSRRRPRSYGYTF. The chain has TRBV6-6 and TRBJ1-2; no reliable D call. The CDR3 has 15 amino acids. Germline CDR1 is MNHNY and CDR2 is SVGAGI (reference sequence). Trimming left V 6 bases short and J 4 bases short, with 18 bases between.